The sequence of this TCR beta chain was determined in a study of T-cell reconstitution after alpha-beta-depleted transplantation in children (dated by TCRdb to the mid-2010s). Describing the broader study: Using TCR repertoire profiling, the study quantitatively followed how T-cell immune reconstitution unfolded in children after TCRalphabeta/CD19-depleted allogeneic hematopoietic cell transplantation. What the authors observed across the whole study: Apparently early alphabetaT-cell count recovery about two months after transplant reportedly relied on only several hundred rapidly expanded clones derived from non-depleted graft cells. The frequencies of hyperexpanded clones fell over the following months, and after one year, T-cell counts and TCRbeta diversity were mostly attributed to newly produced T cells. In some patients, the high TCRbeta diversity seen at day 60 was put down to recipient T cells and intrathymic progenitors that had survived conditioning.

Libraries were prepared through PCR. TCRdb records Illumina HiSeq 2500 as the sequencer. To normalize quantification of the TCRbeta repertoire, the TCR libraries were built with molecular barcoding that relied on unique molecular identifiers. In TCRdb, the public reads were trimmed at Q25 with fastp and aligned with MiXCR, with productive beta chains retained. Entries that share a CDR3 protein sequence are merged under the most common genes and DNA. The sample table holds around 600,000 distinct CDR3 sequences, of which 23% were seen once. The ten largest account for approximately 14% of the sample. Of note for this clonotype: Its binding antigen is unknown. Base quality data are lacking; no much larger clone is found one base away.

The meaning of the sample's treatment or condition label: allogeneic hematopoietic cell transplantation with graft depleted of TCRalphabeta T cells and CD19 B cells. The transplant recipients were children given TCRalphabeta/CD19-depleted allogeneic hematopoietic cell grafts. The material was PBMCs, mostly from graft donor cells, obtained 360 days after TCRalphabeta/CD19-depleted stem cell transplant. The TCR originated in a boy less than two years old who had a stem cell transplant for acute myeloid leukemia, so the T cells may come from the graft donor.

The CDR3 is CASSLAWDRGRGVGETQYF. The nucleotides are TGTGCCAGCAGCTTGGCTTGGGACAGGGGGCGCGGAGTTGGGGAGACCCAGTACTTC. The sequence joins TRBV5-6 to TRBJ2-5; 12 bases in between match TRBD1. The germline V gene specifies SGHDT as CDR1 and YYEEEE as CDR2. V is pruned by 0 bases and J by 5 bases, leaving 14 bases of the junction without a gene match. There are 19 amino acids in the CDR3, from cysteine to phenylalanine inclusive. Just the 57-base CDR3 DNA is kept, in frame starting at base 1.